This TCR beta chain is from a study of T cell responses to AZD1222 COVID-19 vaccine. Study-wide context: Second doses that came at about 4 or about 12 weeks were put together.

TCRdb keeps only in-frame clones here, not all; method: immunoSEQ multiplex PCR. The sample contains around 130,000 clones, 86% of which appear only once. A note on this clone: Its target is not known.

Regarding the study as a whole: Donor demographics were predominantly white British with a female majority; clonal diversity may be underestimated. Rises in breadth and depth of Spike-specific TCRs came after two AZD1222 doses. Recipients of AZD1222 seropositive at baseline numbered only 5 or 6.

This CDR3 comprises 13 residues. The V and J ends lost 3 bases and 7 bases respectively, with 12 bases between them. The J gene is TRBJ1-2, the V gene TRBV12-3 or TRBV12-4; a weak D match, TRBD1 (6 bases). The specimen was peripheral blood, collected on day 0 of AZD1222 vaccination. This TCR came from an adult in good health. The CDR3 loop is CASSLLGASGYTF. CDR3 bases: TGTGCCAGCAGTTTGTTGGGGGCGAGTGGCTACACCTTC.